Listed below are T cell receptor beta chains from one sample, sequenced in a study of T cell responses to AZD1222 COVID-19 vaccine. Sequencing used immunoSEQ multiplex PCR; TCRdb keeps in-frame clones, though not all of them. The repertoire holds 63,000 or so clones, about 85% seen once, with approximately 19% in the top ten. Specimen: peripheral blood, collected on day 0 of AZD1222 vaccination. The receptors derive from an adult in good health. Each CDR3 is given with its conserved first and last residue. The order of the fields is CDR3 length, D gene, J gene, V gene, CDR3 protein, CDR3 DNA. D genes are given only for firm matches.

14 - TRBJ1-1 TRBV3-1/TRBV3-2 CASSQVWRGTEAFF TGTGCCAGCAGCCAAGTGTGGCGGGGTACTGAAGCTTTCTTT
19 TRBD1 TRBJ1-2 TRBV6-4 CASSDSSGTGSILGNGYTF TGTGCCAGCAGTGACTCGTCCGGGACAGGGTCAATCCTAGGCAATGGCTACACCTTC
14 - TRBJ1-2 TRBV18 CASSPNPAGYGYTF TGTGCCAGCTCACCAAACCCGGCGGGCTATGGCTACACCTTC
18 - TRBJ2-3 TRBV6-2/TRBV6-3 CASSYSRDPGLLTNTQYF TGTGCCAGCAGTTACTCCCGAGATCCGGGACTCCTCACAAATACGCAGTATTTT
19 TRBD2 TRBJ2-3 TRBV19 CASSPLAGSSGTYTDTQYF TGTGCCAGTAGTCCCTTGGCAGGGTCTAGCGGGACCTACACAGATACGCAGTATTTT
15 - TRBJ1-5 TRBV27 CASSGGRGKDQPQHF TGTGCCAGCAGCGGCGGTAGGGGCAAGGATCAGCCCCAGCATTTT
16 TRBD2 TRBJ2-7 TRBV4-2 CASSQEISGGIYEQYF TGTGCCAGCAGCCAAGAAATTAGCGGGGGAATCTACGAGCAGTACTTC
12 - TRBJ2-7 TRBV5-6 CASSFSDYEQYF TGTGCCAGCAGCTTTTCGGACTACGAGCAGTACTTC
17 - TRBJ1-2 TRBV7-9 CASSPWRGATPNYGYTF TGTGCCAGCAGCCCGTGGCGGGGGGCGACTCCTAACTATGGCTACACCTTC
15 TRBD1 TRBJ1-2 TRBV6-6 CASSSGTGWDYGYTF TGTGCCAGCAGCTCCGGGACAGGGTGGGACTATGGCTACACCTTC
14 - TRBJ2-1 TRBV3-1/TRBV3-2 CASSRGVAANEQFF TGTGCCAGCAGCCGGGGGGTAGCGGCCAATGAGCAGTTCTTC
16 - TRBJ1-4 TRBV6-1 CASSGRDGAGREKLFF TGTGCCAGCAGTGGCCGGGACGGAGCGGGTCGTGAAAAACTGTTTTTT
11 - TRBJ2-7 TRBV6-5 CASSSGVEQYF TGTGCCAGCAGTTCAGGGGTTGAGCAGTACTTC
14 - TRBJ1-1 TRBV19 CASSIQRSGTEAFF TGTGCCAGTAGTATTCAGAGGTCGGGTACTGAAGCTTTCTTT
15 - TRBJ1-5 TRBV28 CASSLQGPSNQPQHF TGTGCCAGCAGTTTACAGGGGCCTAGCAATCAGCCCCAGCATTTT
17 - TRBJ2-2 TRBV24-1 CATSDHYRVNRAGELFF TGTGCCACCAGTGATCACTACAGGGTTAACAGGGCCGGGGAGCTGTTTTTT
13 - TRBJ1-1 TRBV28 CASRAPLNTEAFF TGTGCCAGCAGGGCCCCTCTGAACACTGAAGCTTTCTTT